This T cell receptor beta chain is drawn from a study of cytomegalovirus exposure and HLA in healthy donors. Concerning this clone: Its antigen remains unknown.

When sampled, the donors appeared nominally healthy, though they likely had unrecorded immune exposures. Points from the study as a whole: Segments of the TCR beta V type were, in most cases, productive about 90% or about 30% of the time in an earlier analysis. Donors belonging to an Asian-associated ancestry cluster reportedly showed fewer N-insertions in productive TCRs than the 666-donor mean, according to what a later analysis found. In a later analysis, at a false discovery rate of 0.05, fewer than 20,000 TCR beta sequences matched HLA alleles.

PCR was performed using 60 Vbeta and 13 Jbeta primers. TCRdb's copy holds only in-frame clones and misses some; the assay was immunoSEQ multiplex PCR. This table holds 150,000 to 180,000 clones, approximately 69% found once. CDR3 size: 17 residues. V trimming: 4 bases; J trimming: 3 bases; junction bases outside the gene matches: 13. The germline gives CDR1 SGHRS, CDR2 YFSETQ. The receptor was derived from a young man in good health and CMV-seronegative. Source material: PBMCs. The V call is TRBV5-1, the J call TRBJ1-3, with 7 positions matching TRBD1. The DNA of the CDR3 is TGCGCCAGCAGCCGGGACAGCCCAGCTCTGGGTGGAAACACCATATATTTT. Residues: CASSRDSPALGGNTIYF.